Each of the 8 T cell receptor beta chains below was sequenced from the same sample in a study of radiotherapy plus CTLA-4 blockade in lung cancer. This table comes from immunoSEQ multiplex PCR, and its TCRdb copy is limited to in-frame clones, with some not included. The data contain approximately 70,000 clones, around 69% of them singletons. Sequenced material: peripheral blood, taken from a patient treated with radiotherapy plus ipilimumab. These receptors were obtained from a human donor with non-small cell lung cancer whose response to radiotherapy plus ipilimumab could not be evaluated. Some clones in this sample may be carry-over from other donors' samples.

The rearrangement links TRBV2 to TRBJ2-5; 7 bases line up with TRBD2. The germline gives CDR1 SNHLY, CDR2 FYNNEI. The CDR3 length is 12 residues. V shed 6 bases, J shed 3 bases, and the junction held 1 base outside the gene matches. This chain's CDR3 is CASRAGEETQYF. The CDR3, as DNA: TGTGCCAGCAGGGCGGGGGAAGAGACCCAGTACTTC.

The chain combines TRBV6-1 with TRBJ2-7, with 7 bases matching TRBD2. Germline lookup yields CDR1 MNHNS and CDR2 SASEGT. The CDR3 length is 15 residues. J was trimmed by 2 bases and V by 6 bases; bases with no gene match: 10. Written as DNA, the CDR3 is TGTGCCAGCAGCCCCGGGACTACTGCCCCCTACGAGCAGTACTTC. Protein: CASSPGTTAPYEQYF.

J is TRBJ2-7 and V is TRBV30; 7 positions agree with TRBD1. V shed 1 base and J 2 bases; nucleotides not matched to a gene: 5. The CDR3 is 14 residues long. Germline CDR1 GTSNPN, CDR2 SVGIG (reference sequence). The CDR3 nucleotides read TGTGCCTGGAGTGGCCCGACAGGGACCTACGAGCAGTACTTC. Amino acids: CAWSGPTGTYEQYF.

This rearrangement joins TRBV2 to TRBJ1-1; 7 bases align to TRBD1. CDR1 and CDR2 from the germline V gene are SNHLY and FYNNEI. Unmatched junction bases numbered 2, after V lost 4 bases and J lost 0 bases. This CDR3 spans 14 amino acids. The CDR3 DNA sequence: TGTGCCAGCAGTGTGGGACAGTTGAACACTGAAGCTTTCTTT. Translating it yields CASSVGQLNTEAFF.

The chain combines TRBV5-5 with TRBJ1-2, with TRBD1 matching 7 bases. This CDR3 spans 13 amino acids. The J segment lost 6 bases and the V segment lost 4 bases, leaving 6 bases of the junction unmatched. Germline V lookup: CDR1 SGHKS, CDR2 YYEKEE (reference sequence). DNA of the CDR3: TGTGCCAGCAGCCGGACAGGAGCTAATGGCTACACCTTC. It is translated as CASSRTGANGYTF.

The genes are TRBV18 and TRBJ2-6; D is unclear. Trimming left V 3 bases short and J 1 base short, with 10 bases between. CDR3 length: 16 amino acids. CDR1 KGHSH and CDR2 LQKENI come from the germline V gene. The DNA for the CDR3 is TGTGCCAGCTCACCCACCTCAGGTTCTGGGGCCAACGTCCTGACTTTC. This encodes CASSPTSGSGANVLTF. The full variable domain, completed using reference TRBV18 and TRBJ2-6, is NAGVMQNPRHLVRRRGQEARLRCSPMKGHSHVYWYRQLPEEGLKFMVYLQKENIIDESGMPKERFSAEFPKEGPSILRIQQVVRGDSAAYFCASSPTSGSGANVLTFGAGSRLTVL.

The J gene is TRBJ2-5, the V gene TRBV2; tentatively, D is TRBD2 (5 bases). Trimming took 10 bases from V and 1 from J, leaving 13 bases between them. CDR3 length equals 13 residues. CDR1 and CDR2 (germline): SNHLY, FYNNEI. CDR3 DNA: TGTGCCACCAACGGGAACAGCCAAGAGACCCAGTACTTC. It is translated as CATNGNSQETQYF.

The genes are TRBV29-1 and TRBJ2-5, with 8 bases identical to TRBD2. CDR1 and CDR2 (germline): SQVTM, ANQGSEA. The CDR3 has 16 residues. V was clipped by 5 bases and J by 2 bases; unmatched bases: 13. CDR3 loop: CSVRTGVAGFQETQYF. The CDR3 DNA reads as TGCAGCGTTCGGACGGGGGTAGCGGGGTTTCAAGAGACCCAGTACTTC.